This is a list of T cell receptor beta chains from one sample in a study of cytomegalovirus exposure and HLA in healthy donors. Sequenced by immunoSEQ multiplex PCR; TCRdb stores in-frame clones only, minus some. The sample consists of hundreds of thousands of clones, over 85% of them appearing once. Input material: PBMCs. The receptors derive from a woman aged 18-30 years in good health and CMV-seronegative. The CDR3 runs from the conserved cysteine through the conserved F or W. D genes are given only for firm matches. The size field is filled for only some rows; it gives once, few, many or a size class.

TRBJ1-1 - - TRBV5-1 TGCGCCAGCAGCTTCAGTTTAAAGGAGGTGAACACTGAAGCTTTCTTT CASSFSLKEVNTEAFF
TRBJ1-1 - - TRBV29-1 TGCGCGGGGGCGAACACTGAAGCTTTCTTT CAGANTEAFF
TRBJ1-3 - - TRBV5-5 TGTGCCAGCAGCCCGGACACAGGTTCACGCTCTGGAAACACCATATATTTT CASSPDTGSRSGNTIYF
TRBJ2-3 - TRBD2 TRBV10-3 TGTGCCATCAGTGAGTCTAAGACTAGCGGGGGAACAGATACGCAGTATTTT CAISESKTSGGTDTQYF
TRBJ2-1 - - TRBV28 TGTGCCACTTCCTCCCCGACCCTAGTGGCTGAGCAGTTCTTC CATSSPTLVAEQFF
TRBJ1-1 - TRBD1 TRBV27 TGTGCCAGCAGATCAGGGGGCGCAAAGACTGAAGCTTTCTTT CASRSGGAKTEAFF
TRBJ2-3 - - TRBV6-5 TGTGCCAGCAGTTCCGGGACAACCCTTAGCACAGATACGCAGTATTTT CASSSGTTLSTDTQYF
TRBJ1-5 - TRBD1 TRBV10-3 TGTGCCACCCACCAGGGGGCGATCAATCAGCCCCAGCATTTT CATHQGAINQPQHF
TRBJ1-2 - - TRBV5-8 TGTGCCAGCAGGTCCGCCGGGAGCTACACCTTC CASRSAGSYTF
TRBJ1-2 - TRBD1 TRBV29-1 TGCAGCGTCCCTCGGGACAGGGGAAACTATGGCTACACCTTC CSVPRDRGNYGYTF
TRBJ2-1 - TRBD1 TRBV11-2 TGTGCCAGCAGCCCCTTGGGGGACAGGGAAGCCTACAATGAGCAGTTCTTC CASSPLGDREAYNEQFF
TRBJ1-5 - - TRBV2 TGTGCCAGCCAAAGGGGGGGTTTTAGCAATCAGCCCCAGCATTTT CASQRGGFSNQPQHF
TRBJ1-1 once TRBD1 TRBV7-9 TGTGCCAGCAGCCGAACAGGGGGCACTGAAGCTTTCTTT CASSRTGGTEAFF
TRBJ2-7 - - TRBV6-1 TGTGCCAGCAGTGAATCCCCCAACCGGGGGGAGCAGTACTTC CASSESPNRGEQYF
TRBJ2-5 - TRBD2 TRBV27 TGTGCCAGCAACCGTTTGGACGGGGGGGAGACCCAGTACTTC CASNRLDGGETQYF
TRBJ1-2 - - TRBV10-3 TGTGCCATCAGTGAGTCTACAGGGATCTATGGCTACACCTTC CAISESTGIYGYTF
TRBJ1-6 once - TRBV6-5 TGTGCCAGCAGTCCGAGGGACTTCCTCACCCTCCACTTT CASSPRDFLTLHF
TRBJ1-2 - TRBD1 TRBV14 TGTGCCAGCAGCCGCCAGGGACAGGGGTATGGCTACACCTTC CASSRQGQGYGYTF
TRBJ1-3 - TRBD1 TRBV7-2 TGTGCCAGCAGCTTAGCGGCCTTAACAGGGGCGGCTGGAAACACCATATATTTT CASSLAALTGAAGNTIYF
TRBJ2-5 - TRBD2 TRBV5-1 TGCGCCAGCAGCCCCCCAGCGGGGGTTAAAGGCGAGACCCAGTACTTC CASSPPAGVKGETQYF
TRBJ1-4 - TRBD1 TRBV6-1 TGTGCCAGCAGTGAAACCGGGACAGGGGGGTTAAATGAAAAACTGTTTTTT CASSETGTGGLNEKLFF
TRBJ2-1 - TRBD2 TRBV5-1 TGCGCCAGCAGCTTGGTGATTAGCGGGGGGATCAATGAGCAGTTCTTC CASSLVISGGINEQFF
TRBJ2-2 - TRBD2 TRBV6-4 TGTGCCAGCAGTGAACTAGCGGGGGCCTACACCGGGGAGCTGTTTTTT CASSELAGAYTGELFF
TRBJ2-1 - TRBD1 TRBV9 TGTGCCAGCAGCCCCTATAGTACAGGGGGCTACAATGAGCAGTTCTTC CASSPYSTGGYNEQFF
TRBJ2-2 - - TRBV7-6 TGTGCCAGCAGCCCTGGACAGCCCCCGAACACCGGGGAGCTGTTTTTT CASSPGQPPNTGELFF
TRBJ2-7 - - TRBV5-6 TGTGCCAGCAGCTTGGGGTCCGGAGACTACGAGCAGTACTTC CASSLGSGDYEQYF
TRBJ1-5 - TRBD1 TRBV9 TGTGCCAGCAGCGCCGGGACAGGGAGCAATCAGCCCCAGCATTTT CASSAGTGSNQPQHF
TRBJ2-1 once - TRBV10-1 TGCGCCAGCAGTGAGGGGCAGAAACAGTTCTTC CASSEGQKQFF